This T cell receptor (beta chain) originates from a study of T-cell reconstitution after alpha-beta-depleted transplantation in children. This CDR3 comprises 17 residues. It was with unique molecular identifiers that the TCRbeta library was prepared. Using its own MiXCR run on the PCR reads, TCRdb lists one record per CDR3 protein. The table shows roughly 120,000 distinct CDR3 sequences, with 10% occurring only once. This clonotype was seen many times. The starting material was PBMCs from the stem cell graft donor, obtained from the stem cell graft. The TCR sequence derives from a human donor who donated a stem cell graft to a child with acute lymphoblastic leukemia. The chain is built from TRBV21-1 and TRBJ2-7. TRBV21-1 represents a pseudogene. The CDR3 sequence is CASSKVTRGNRANEQYF. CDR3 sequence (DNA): TGTGCCAGCAGCAAAGTTACGCGTGGGAATCGGGCTAACGAGCAGTACTTC.